This T cell receptor (beta chain) was sequenced in a study of shared clonotypes between healthy human individuals. Germline V lookup: CDR1 SQVTM, CDR2 ANQGSEA. V dropped 6 bases and J dropped 10 bases, with 13 bases sitting between them. The CDR3 is 11 amino acids. Only in-frame clones appear in the TCRdb table, and some are missing; sequencing was by immunoSEQ multiplex PCR. The data contain 950,000 to 1,300,000 clones, under 80% of them seen just once; the ten biggest clones take up 1.4%. The source material was memory CD4+ T cells sorted from blood. The subset here: CD45RA-negative fraction. The J gene is TRBJ2-1, the V gene TRBV29-1; possibly TRBD2 for D (6 bases). The TCR comes from a man between 18 and 35 years old in good health. The CDR3 region has the DNA TGCAGCGTCGCCCAGGGAGGCGAGCAGTTCTTC. Protein product: CSVAQGGEQFF.